The T cell receptor (beta chain) described here comes from a study of blood T cells in healthy people across ages. A J-beta primer mix and a sample-barcoded 5' primer were used in a second PCR of roughly 6 to 11 cycles. TCRdb processed the 5' RACE reads anew with MiXCR; each CDR3 protein has one entry. The table lists around 1,900,000 distinct CDR3 sequences, about 39% of them singletons, with more than 20% in the top ten. CDR3 length equals 15 residues. Trimming left V 6 bases short and J 0 bases short, with 13 bases between. The germline V gene has CDR1 SGHTA and CDR2 FQGNSA. General observations from the study: Older age coincided with a roughly linear decline in TCR beta diversity per million T cells.

Concerning this clonotype itself: Its antigen is unknown.

Russia was home to the donors, healthy Caucasian individuals aged roughly 6 to 90. Donors gave roughly 10 milliliters of peripheral blood apiece. The genes are TRBV7-2 and TRBJ2-3; D is ambiguous. Sequenced material: blood. The receptor was isolated from a human donor in good health. CDR3 residues: CASSIRPTSTDTQYF. CDR3 coding DNA: TGTGCCAGCAGTATCCGGCCAACTAGCACAGATACGCAGTATTTT.